This T cell receptor (beta chain) was sequenced during a study of blood T cell repertoires in COVID-19. Overall study context: The United States, Italy and Spain provided the acute and convalescent COVID-19 samples.

Trimming removed 7 bases from V and 7 bases from J, with 23 bases in between. Germline CDR1 is MDHEN and CDR2 is SYDVKM. CDR3 length: 15 amino acids. Self-reported history from a screening survey and questionnaire set each donor's cohort. Sequencing was performed with immunoSEQ multiplex PCR; in TCRdb, only in-frame clones are kept and a portion is missing. This sample has fewer than 200,000 clones, with around 83% found just once. Sequenced: PBMCs or T cells enriched from blood (not recorded which). The sequence derives from a woman in her forties or fifties in a cohort exposed to, infected with or recovered from COVID-19 (not recorded which). The rearrangement uses TRBV28 and TRBJ2-7; no clear D. In DNA form, the CDR3 reads TGTGCCAGCATCCCCCTCCTCGGGTCCCTAGGTGAGCAGTACTTC. Translated, it gives CASIPLLGSLGEQYF. Looking up the rest from reference TRBV28 and TRBJ2-7 gives the full variable domain: DVKVTQSSRYLVKRTGEKVFLECVQDMDHENMFWYRQDPGLGLRLIYFSYDVKMKEKGDIPEGYSVSREKKERFSLILESASTNQTSMYLCASIPLLGSLGEQYFGPGTRLTVT.